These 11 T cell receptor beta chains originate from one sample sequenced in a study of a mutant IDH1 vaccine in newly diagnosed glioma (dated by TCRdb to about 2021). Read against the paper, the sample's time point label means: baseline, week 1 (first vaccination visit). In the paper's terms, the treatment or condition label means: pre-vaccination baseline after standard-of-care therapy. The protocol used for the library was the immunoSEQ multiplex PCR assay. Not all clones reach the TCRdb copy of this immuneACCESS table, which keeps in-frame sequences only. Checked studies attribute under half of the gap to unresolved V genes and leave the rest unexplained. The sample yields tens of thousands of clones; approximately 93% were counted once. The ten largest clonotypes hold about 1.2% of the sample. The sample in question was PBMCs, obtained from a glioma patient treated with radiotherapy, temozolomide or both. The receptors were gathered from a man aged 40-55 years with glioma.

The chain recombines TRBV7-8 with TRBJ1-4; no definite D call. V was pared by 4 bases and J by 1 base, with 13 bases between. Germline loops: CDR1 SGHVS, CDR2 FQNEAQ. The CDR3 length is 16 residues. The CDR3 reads CASSSEVGLTNEKLFF. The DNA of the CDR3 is TGTGCCAGCAGCTCAGAAGTGGGCCTAACTAATGAAAAACTGTTTTTT.

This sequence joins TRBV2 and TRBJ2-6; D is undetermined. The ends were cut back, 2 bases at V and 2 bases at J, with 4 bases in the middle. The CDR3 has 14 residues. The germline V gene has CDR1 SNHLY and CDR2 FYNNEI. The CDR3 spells CASSELPGANVLTF. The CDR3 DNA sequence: TGTGCCAGCAGTGAATTGCCTGGGGCCAACGTCCTGACTTTC.

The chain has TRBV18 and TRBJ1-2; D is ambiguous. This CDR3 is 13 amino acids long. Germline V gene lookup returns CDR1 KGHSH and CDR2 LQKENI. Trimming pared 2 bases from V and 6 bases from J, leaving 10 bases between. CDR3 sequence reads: CASSPGPPDGYTF. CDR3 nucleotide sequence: TGTGCCAGCTCACCAGGACCCCCGGATGGCTACACCTTC.

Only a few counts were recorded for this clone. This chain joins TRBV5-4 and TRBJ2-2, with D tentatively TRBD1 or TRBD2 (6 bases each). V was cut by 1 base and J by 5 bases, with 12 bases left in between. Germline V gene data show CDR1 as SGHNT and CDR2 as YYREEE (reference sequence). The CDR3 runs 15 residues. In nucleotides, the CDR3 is TGTGCCAGCAGCTTGAATCAGGGGAGGACCGGGGAGCTGTTTTTT. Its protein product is CASSLNQGRTGELFF.

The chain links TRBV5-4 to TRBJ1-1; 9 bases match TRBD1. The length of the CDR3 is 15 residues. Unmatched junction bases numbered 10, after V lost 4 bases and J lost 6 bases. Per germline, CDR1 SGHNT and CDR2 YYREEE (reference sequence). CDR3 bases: TGTGCCAGCAGCACAAGGACAGGGGAATCATCTGAAGCTTTCTTT. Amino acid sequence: CASSTRTGESSEAFF. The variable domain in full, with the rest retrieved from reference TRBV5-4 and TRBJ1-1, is ETGVTQSPTHLIKTRGQQVTLRCSSQSGHNTVSWYQQALGQGPQFIFQYYREEENGRGNFPPRFSGLQFPNYSSELNVNALELDDSALYLCASSTRTGESSEAFFGQGTRLTVV.

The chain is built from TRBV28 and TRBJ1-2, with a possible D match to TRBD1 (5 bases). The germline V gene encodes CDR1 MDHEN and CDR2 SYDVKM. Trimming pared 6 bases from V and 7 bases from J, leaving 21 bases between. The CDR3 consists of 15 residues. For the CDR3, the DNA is TGTGCCAGCAGCCTTCGGACACTTCGTGGATCTGGCTACACCTTC. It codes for CASSLRTLRGSGYTF.

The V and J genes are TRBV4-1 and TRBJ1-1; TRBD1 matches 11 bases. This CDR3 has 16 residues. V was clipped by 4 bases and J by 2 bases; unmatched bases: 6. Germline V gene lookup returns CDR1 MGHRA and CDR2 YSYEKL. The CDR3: CASSPQGTGGNTEAFF. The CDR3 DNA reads TGCGCCAGCAGCCCCCAAGGGACAGGGGGAAACACTGAAGCTTTCTTT.

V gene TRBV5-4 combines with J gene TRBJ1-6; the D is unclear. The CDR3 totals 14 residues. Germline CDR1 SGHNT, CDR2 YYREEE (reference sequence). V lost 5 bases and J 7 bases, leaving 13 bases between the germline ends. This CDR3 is CASRPDASNSPLHF. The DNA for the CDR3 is TGTGCCAGCAGACCTGACGCATCCAATTCACCCCTCCACTTT.

Here the CDR3 DNA reads TGTGCCAGCAGTAGAGATACGCAGTATTTT. Translating it yields CASSRDTQYF. The chain employs TRBV2 and TRBJ2-3, with D unclear. Germline assignment: CDR1 SNHLY and CDR2 FYNNEI. This CDR3 has 10 residues. With 5 bases removed from V and 5 bases from J, the gap between germline ends came to 2 bases.

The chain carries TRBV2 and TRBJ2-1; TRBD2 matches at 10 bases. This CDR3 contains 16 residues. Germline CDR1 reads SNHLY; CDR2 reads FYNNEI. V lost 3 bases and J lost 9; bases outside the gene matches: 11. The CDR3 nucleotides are TGTGCCAGCAGTGATACCCTAGCGGGAGTGGGACGTGAGCAGTTCTTC. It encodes CASSDTLAGVGREQFF.

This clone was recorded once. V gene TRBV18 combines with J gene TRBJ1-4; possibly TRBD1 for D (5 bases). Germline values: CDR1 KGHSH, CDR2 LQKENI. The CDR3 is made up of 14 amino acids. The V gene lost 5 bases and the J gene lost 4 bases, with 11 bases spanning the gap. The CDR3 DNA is TGTGCCAGCTCAGTCGCAGGGAGTAATGAAAAACTGTTTTTT. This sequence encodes CASSVAGSNEKLFF.